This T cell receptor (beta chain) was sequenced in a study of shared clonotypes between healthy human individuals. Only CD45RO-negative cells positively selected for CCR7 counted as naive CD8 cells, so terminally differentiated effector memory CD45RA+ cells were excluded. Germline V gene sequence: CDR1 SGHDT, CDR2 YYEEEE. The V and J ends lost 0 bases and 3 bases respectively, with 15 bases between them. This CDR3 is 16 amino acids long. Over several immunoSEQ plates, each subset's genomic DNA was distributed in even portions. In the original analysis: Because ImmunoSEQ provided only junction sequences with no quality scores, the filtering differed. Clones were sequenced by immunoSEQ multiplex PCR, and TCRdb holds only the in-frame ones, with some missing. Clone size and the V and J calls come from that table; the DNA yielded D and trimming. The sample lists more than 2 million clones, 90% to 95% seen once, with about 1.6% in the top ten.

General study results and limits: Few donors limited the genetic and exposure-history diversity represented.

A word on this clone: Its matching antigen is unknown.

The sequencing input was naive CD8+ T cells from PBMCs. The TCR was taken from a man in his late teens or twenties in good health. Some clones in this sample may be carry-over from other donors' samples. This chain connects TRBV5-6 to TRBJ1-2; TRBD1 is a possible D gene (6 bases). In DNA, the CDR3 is TGTGCCAGCAGCTTGGCGTTATCGACAGGCTACTATGGCTACACCTTC. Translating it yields CASSLALSTGYYGYTF.